This T cell receptor (beta chain) comes out of a study of spatial heterogeneity in lung cancer. The library protocol tagged each TCR cDNA with a unique molecular identifier. Via MiXCR, TCRdb re-called the 5' RACE reads, giving one row per CDR3 protein. The repertoire holds around 66,000 distinct CDR3 sequences, with about 6.3% as singletons. The V gene's germline CDR1 is MNHNY and CDR2 SVGAGI (reference sequence). This CDR3 is 14 amino acids long. V was pared by 5 bases and J by 6 bases, with 7 bases of the junction left unmatched. Time point indicated: sample taken at primary tumor resection. The sequences come from PBMCs, collected at surgery. The chain has TRBV6-6 and TRBJ2-1, with 7 nucleotides matching TRBD2. The sequence derives from a female donor with early-stage non-small cell lung cancer. The CDR3: CASSPRGEGNEQFF. The CDR3 DNA follows: TGTGCCAGCAGTCCCCGGGGGGAGGGCAATGAGCAGTTCTTC.